This T cell receptor beta chain was captured in a study of T cells after yellow fever vaccination. This clonotype showed up just a few times. Germline V gene lookup returns CDR1 MNHEY and CDR2 SVGAGI. This CDR3 is built from 16 residues. V dropped 7 bases and J dropped 6 bases, with 24 bases sitting between them. A single record per CDR3 protein comes from TCRdb applying MiXCR to the 5' RACE reads. The sample lists around 360,000 distinct CDR3 sequences, roughly 11% seen once, with around 20% in the top ten. This sequence originates from a young man who received the YFV17D yellow fever vaccine. The specimen comprised PBMCs, sampled on the day of the first yellow fever vaccination. The rearrangement joins TRBV6-5 to TRBJ1-2, with D possibly matching TRBD1 (6 bases). CDR3 region: CASMGAGRTGINGYTF. The CDR3 nucleotides read TGTGCCAGCATGGGGGCGGGACGCACAGGGATCAATGGCTACACCTTC.